The source of this T cell receptor beta chain is a study of T cell responses to AZD1222 COVID-19 vaccine. Assay: immunoSEQ multiplex PCR; the TCRdb copy retains only in-frame clones and omits some. The sample consists of some 120,000 clones, approximately 86% of them appearing once. This clone has just one count. Specimen: peripheral blood, collected on day 0 of AZD1222 vaccination. The source is an adult in good health.

The CDR3 nucleotides read TGTGCCAGCAGTGATCCCGGAACTGAAGCTTTCTTT. Protein product: CASSDPGTEAFF. The chain is built from TRBV2 and TRBJ1-1; D remains ambiguous. Germline V lookup: CDR1 SNHLY, CDR2 FYNNEI. V was shortened by 3 bases and J by 5 bases, with 7 bases between the two germline ends. The CDR3 is made up of 12 amino acids.